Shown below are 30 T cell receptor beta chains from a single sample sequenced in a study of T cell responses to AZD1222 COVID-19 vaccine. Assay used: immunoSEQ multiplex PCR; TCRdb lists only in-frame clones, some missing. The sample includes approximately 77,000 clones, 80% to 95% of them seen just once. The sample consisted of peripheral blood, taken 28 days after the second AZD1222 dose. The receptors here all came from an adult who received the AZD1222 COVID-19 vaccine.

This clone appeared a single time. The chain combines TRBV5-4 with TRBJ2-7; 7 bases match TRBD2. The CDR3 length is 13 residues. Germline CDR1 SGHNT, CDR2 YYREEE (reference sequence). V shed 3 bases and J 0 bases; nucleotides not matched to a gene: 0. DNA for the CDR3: TGTGCCAGCAGCTGGGACTACTCCTACGAGCAGTACTTC. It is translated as CASSWDYSYEQYF.

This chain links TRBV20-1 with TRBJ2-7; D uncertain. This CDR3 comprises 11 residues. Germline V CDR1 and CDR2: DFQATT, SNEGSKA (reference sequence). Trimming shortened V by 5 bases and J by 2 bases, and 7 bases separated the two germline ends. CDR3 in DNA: TGCAGTGCTCTAACTACCTACGAGCAGTACTTC. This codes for CSALTTYEQYF.

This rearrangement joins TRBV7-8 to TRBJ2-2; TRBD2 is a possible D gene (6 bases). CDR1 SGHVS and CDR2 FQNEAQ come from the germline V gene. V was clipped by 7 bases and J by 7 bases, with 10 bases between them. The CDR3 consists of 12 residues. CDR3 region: CASTPAGGELFF. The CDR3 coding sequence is TGTGCCAGCACCCCAGCGGGCGGGGAGCTGTTTTTT.

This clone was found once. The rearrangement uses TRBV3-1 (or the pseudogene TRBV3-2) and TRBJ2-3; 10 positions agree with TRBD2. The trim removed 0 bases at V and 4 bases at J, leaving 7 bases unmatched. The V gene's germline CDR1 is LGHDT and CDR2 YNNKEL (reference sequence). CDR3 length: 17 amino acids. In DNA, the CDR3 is TGTGCCAGCAGCCAAGATCTGGCTAGCGGGAGAGCAGATACGCAGTATTTT. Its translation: CASSQDLASGRADTQYF.

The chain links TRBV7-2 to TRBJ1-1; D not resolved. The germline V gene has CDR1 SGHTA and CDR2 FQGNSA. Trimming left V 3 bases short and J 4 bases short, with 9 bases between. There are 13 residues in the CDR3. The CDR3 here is CASSLLGGTEAFF. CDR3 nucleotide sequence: TGTGCCAGCAGCTTGCTGGGAGGCACTGAAGCTTTCTTT.

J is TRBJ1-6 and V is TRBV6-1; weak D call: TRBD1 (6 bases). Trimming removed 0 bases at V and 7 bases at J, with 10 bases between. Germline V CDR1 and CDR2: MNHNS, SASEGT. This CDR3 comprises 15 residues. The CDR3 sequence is CASSEAWTENSPLHF. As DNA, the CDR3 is TGTGCCAGCAGTGAAGCATGGACAGAGAATTCACCCCTCCACTTT.

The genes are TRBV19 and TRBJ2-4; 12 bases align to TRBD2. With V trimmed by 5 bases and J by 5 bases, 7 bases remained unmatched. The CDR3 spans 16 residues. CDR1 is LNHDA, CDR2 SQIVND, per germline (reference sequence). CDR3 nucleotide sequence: TGTGCCAGTAGTTTCGGACTAGCGGGAATCCAAAACATTCAGTACTTC. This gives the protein CASSFGLAGIQNIQYF.

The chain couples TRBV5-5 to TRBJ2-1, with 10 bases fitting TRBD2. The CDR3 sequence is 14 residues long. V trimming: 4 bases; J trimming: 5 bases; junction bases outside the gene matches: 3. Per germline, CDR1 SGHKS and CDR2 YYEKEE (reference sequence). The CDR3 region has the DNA TGTGCCAGCAGCGGGACTAGCGTTGACAATGAGCAGTTCTTC. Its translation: CASSGTSVDNEQFF.

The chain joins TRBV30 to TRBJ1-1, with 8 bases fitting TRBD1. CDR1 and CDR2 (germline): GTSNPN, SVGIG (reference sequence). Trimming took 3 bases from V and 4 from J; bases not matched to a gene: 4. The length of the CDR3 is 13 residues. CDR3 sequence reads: CAWRPDRGTEAFF. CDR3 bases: TGTGCCTGGAGGCCCGACAGGGGCACTGAAGCTTTCTTT.

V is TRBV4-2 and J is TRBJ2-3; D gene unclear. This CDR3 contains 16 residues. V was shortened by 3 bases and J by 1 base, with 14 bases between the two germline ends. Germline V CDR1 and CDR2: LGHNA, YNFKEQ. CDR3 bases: TGTGCCAGCAGCCACCGACTGGACCCGCGCACAGATACGCAGTATTTT. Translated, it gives CASSHRLDPRTDTQYF.

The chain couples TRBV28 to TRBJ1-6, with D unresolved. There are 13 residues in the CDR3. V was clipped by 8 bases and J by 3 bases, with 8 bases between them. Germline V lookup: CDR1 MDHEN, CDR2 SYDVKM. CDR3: CASDRSYNSPLHF. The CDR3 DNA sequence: TGTGCCAGCGATCGCAGCTATAATTCACCCCTCCACTTT.

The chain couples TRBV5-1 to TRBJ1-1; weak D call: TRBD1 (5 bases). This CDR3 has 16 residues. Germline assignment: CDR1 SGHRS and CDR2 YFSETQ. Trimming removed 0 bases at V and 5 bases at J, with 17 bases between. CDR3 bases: TGCGCCAGCAGCTTGGGCAGGGTAGGGCTGGGGACTGAAGCTTTCTTT. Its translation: CASSLGRVGLGTEAFF.

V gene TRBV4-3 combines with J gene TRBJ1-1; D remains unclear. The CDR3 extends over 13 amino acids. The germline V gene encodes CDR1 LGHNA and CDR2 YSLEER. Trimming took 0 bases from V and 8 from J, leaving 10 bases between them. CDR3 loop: CASSQDLNAEAFF. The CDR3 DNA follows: TGCGCCAGCAGCCAAGATCTCAACGCCGAAGCTTTCTTT.

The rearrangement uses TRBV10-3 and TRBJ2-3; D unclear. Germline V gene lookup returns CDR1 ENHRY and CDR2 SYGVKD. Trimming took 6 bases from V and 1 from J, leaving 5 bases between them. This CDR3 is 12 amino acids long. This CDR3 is CAIRGRTDTQYF. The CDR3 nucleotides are TGTGCCATCAGAGGGCGCACAGATACGCAGTATTTT.

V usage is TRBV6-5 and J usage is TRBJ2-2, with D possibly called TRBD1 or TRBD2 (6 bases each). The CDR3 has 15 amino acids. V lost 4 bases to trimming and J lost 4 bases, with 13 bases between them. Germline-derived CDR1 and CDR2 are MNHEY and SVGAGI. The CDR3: CASSWSGASTGELFF. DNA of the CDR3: TGTGCCAGCAGTTGGTCGGGGGCCTCCACCGGGGAGCTGTTTTTT.

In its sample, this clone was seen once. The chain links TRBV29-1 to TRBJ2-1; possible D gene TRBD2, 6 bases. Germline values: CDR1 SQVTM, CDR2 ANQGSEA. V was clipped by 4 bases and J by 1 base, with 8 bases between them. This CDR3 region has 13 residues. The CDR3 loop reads CSVGLASYNEQFF. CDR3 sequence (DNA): TGCAGCGTTGGTCTAGCGTCCTACAATGAGCAGTTCTTC.

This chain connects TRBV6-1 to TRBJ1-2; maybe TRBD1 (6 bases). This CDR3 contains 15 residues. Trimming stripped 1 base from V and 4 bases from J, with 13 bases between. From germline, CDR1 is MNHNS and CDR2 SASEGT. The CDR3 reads CASSEVGQRPYGYTF. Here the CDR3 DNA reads TGTGCCAGCAGTGAAGTAGGACAGCGCCCCTATGGCTACACCTTC.

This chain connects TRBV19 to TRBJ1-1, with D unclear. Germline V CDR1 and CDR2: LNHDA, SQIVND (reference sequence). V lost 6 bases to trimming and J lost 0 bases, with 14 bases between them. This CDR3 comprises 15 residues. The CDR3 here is CASSHGPSMNTEAFF. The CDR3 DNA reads TGTGCCAGTAGCCACGGACCGAGTATGAACACTGAAGCTTTCTTT.

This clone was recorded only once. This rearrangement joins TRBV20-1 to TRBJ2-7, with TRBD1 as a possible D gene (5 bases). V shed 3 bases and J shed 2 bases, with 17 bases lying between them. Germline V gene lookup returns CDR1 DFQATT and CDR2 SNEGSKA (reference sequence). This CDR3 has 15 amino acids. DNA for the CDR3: TGCAGTGCTAGTTTCCCGAGTAGGGGTCCCTACGAGCAGTACTTC. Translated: CSASFPSRGPYEQYF.

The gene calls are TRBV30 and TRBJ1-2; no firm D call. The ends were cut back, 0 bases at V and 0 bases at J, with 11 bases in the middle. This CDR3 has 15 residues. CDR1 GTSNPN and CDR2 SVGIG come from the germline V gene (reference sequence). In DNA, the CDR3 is TGTGCCTGGAGTGTACAACACCGAGCTAACTATGGCTACACCTTC. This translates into CAWSVQHRANYGYTF. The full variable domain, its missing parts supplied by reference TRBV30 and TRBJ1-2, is SQTIHQWPATLVQPVGSPLSLECTVEGTSNPNLYWYRQAAGRGLQLLFYSVGIGQISSEVPQNLSASRPQDRQFILSSKKLLLSDSGFYLCAWSVQHRANYGYTFGSGTRLTVV.

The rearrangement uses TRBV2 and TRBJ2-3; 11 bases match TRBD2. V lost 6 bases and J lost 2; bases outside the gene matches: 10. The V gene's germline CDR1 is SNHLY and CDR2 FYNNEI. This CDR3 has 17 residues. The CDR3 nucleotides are TGTGCCAGCAGCGGGGCGCTAGCGGGAGGAACCACAGATACGCAGTATTTT. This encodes CASSGALAGGTTDTQYF.

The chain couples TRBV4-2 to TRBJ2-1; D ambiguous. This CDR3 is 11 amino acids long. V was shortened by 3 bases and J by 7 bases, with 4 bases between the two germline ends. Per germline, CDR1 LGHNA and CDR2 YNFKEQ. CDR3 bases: TGTGCCAGCAGCCAGGGGAATGAGCAGTTCTTC. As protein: CASSQGNEQFF.

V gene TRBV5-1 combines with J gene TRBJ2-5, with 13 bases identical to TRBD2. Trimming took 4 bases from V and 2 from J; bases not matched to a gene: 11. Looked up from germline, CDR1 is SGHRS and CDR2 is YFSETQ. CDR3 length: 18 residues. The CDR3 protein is CASSPIFGTSGTQETQYF. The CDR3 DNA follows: TGCGCCAGCAGCCCGATATTCGGGACTAGCGGGACACAAGAGACCCAGTACTTC.

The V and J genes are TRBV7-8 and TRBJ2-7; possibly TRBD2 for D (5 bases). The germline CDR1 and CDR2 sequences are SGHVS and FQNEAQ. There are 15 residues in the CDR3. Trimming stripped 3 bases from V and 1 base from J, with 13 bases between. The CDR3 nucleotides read TGTGCCAGCAGCTTCGTGACTACTTATTCCTACGAGCAGTACTTC. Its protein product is CASSFVTTYSYEQYF.

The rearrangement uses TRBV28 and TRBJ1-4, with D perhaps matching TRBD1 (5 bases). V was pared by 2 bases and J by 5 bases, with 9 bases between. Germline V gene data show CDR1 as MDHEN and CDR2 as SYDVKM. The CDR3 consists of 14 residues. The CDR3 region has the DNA TGTGCCAGCAGTTTAGGGGCAGACAATGAAAAACTGTTTTTT. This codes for CASSLGADNEKLFF.

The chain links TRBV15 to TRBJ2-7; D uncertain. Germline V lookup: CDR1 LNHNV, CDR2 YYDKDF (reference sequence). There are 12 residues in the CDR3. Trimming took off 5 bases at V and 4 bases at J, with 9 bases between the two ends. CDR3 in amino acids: CATSPPNYEQYF. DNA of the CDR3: TGTGCCACCAGCCCTCCTAATTACGAGCAGTACTTC.

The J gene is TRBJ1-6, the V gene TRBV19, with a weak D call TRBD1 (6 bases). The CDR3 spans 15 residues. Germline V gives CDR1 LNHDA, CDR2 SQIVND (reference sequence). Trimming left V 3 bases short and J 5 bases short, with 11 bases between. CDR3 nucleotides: TGTGCCAGTAGTATGGGACAACAGAATAATTCACCCCTCCACTTT. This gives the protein CASSMGQQNNSPLHF. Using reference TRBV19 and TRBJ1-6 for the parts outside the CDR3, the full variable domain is DGGITQSPKYLFRKEGQNVTLSCEQNLNHDAMYWYRQDPGQGLRLIYYSQIVNDFQKGDIAEGYSVSREKKESFPLTVTSAQKNPTAFYLCASSMGQQNNSPLHFGNGTRLTVT.

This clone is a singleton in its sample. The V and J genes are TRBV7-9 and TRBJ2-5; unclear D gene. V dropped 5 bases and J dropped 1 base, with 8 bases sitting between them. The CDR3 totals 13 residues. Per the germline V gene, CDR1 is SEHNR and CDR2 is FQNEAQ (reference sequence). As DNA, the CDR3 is TGTGCCAGCAGCCACCCAATCCAAGAGACCCAGTACTTC. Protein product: CASSHPIQETQYF.

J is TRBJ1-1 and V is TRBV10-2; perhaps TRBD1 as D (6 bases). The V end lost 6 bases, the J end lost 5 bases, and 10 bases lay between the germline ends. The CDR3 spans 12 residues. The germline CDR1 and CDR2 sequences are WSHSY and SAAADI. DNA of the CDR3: TGCGCCAGCAGGGGAGGGGGGACTGAAGCTTTCTTT. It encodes CASRGGGTEAFF.

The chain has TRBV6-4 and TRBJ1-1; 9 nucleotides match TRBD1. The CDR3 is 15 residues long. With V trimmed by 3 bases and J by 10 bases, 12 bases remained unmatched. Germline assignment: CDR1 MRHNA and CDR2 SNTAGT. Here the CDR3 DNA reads TGTGCCAGCAGTGAGGGTTTTGGGACAGGGAGACGAGCTTTCTTT. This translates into CASSEGFGTGRRAFF.